The 16 T cell receptor beta chains listed next were all sequenced from one sample in a study of OX40 agonist ivuxolimab in advanced cancers. TCRdb's copy holds only in-frame clones and misses some; the assay was immunoSEQ multiplex PCR. The sample contains roughly 45,000 clones, around 88% of which appear only once. The material sequenced was CD4+ or CD8+ T cells sorted from blood, taken in a trial of the OX40 agonist ivuxolimab. The origin of the receptors is an adult with an advanced solid tumor such as melanoma, head and neck, liver or kidney cancer.

This clone was observed a few times. The chain joins TRBV15 to TRBJ1-4; no clear D gene. The germline V gene has CDR1 LNHNV and CDR2 YYDKDF (reference sequence). With 6 bases removed from V and 5 bases from J, the gap between germline ends came to 13 bases. CDR3 length: 14 residues. For the CDR3, the DNA is TGTGCCACCAGGGATGCCTTTGGAAATGAAAAACTGTTTTTT. This sequence encodes CATRDAFGNEKLFF.

The CDR3 DNA is TGTGCCAGCAGGCCAGGGGGCGACTTGGAGCAGTTCTTC. This encodes CASRPGGDLEQFF. The chain combines TRBV7-9 with TRBJ2-1, with 8 nucleotides matching TRBD1. Looked up from germline, CDR1 is SEHNR and CDR2 is FQNEAQ (reference sequence). V lost 6 bases, J lost 10 bases, and 8 bases stayed unmatched. The length of the CDR3 is 13 residues.

This clone was found a few times. The rearrangement uses TRBV5-6 and TRBJ1-1, with unresolved D. The germline V gene has CDR1 SGHDT and CDR2 YYEEEE. Deletions cut 3 bases from V and 0 bases from J, with 12 bases between. The CDR3 extends over 15 amino acids. The DNA for the CDR3 is TGTGCCAGCAGCTCCGGTAGGCACATGAACACTGAAGCTTTCTTT. It codes for CASSSGRHMNTEAFF.

This clone was detected only once. DNA of the CDR3: TGCGCCAGCAGCCAACCATTCAGAAGGACGGAGAACACTGAAGCTTTCTTT. Its protein product is CASSQPFRRTENTEAFF. The V call is TRBV4-1, the J call TRBJ1-1; D is ambiguous. Trimming shortened V by 2 bases and J by 1 base, and 17 bases separated the two germline ends. The CDR3 totals 17 residues. Germline CDR1 is MGHRA and CDR2 is YSYEKL.

The V call is TRBV6-1, the J call TRBJ2-7, with D unresolved. Per germline, CDR1 MNHNS and CDR2 SASEGT. This CDR3 comprises 15 residues. Trimming took off 3 bases at V and 3 bases at J, with 15 bases between the two ends. CDR3 coding DNA: TGTGCCAGCAGTGACATGGACCGAGTAGTCTACGAGCAGTACTTC. Its translation: CASSDMDRVVYEQYF.

The V gene is TRBV2, the J gene TRBJ2-6; D could derive from TRBD1 or TRBD2 (5 bases each). The CDR3 totals 16 residues. From germline, CDR1 is SNHLY and CDR2 FYNNEI. The V end lost 3 bases, the J end lost 3 bases, and 12 bases lay between the germline ends. CDR3: CASSDVLGVGANVLTF. Here the CDR3 DNA reads TGTGCCAGCAGTGATGTTTTGGGGGTTGGGGCCAACGTCCTGACTTTC.

This chain joins TRBV6-6 and TRBJ1-2, with a tentative D call TRBD1 (6 bases). V was cut by 5 bases and J by 8 bases, with 15 bases left in between. The length of the CDR3 is 13 residues. CDR1 is MNHNY, CDR2 SVGAGI, per germline (reference sequence). Here the CDR3 reads CASSPTGAGGYTF. CDR3 in DNA: TGTGCCAGCAGTCCCACGGGGGCGGGGGGCTACACCTTC.

A few counts support this clone. The chain combines TRBV18 with TRBJ2-7; the match to TRBD2 covers 8 bases. J lost 0 bases, V lost 6 bases, and 7 bases had no gene match. CDR3 length equals 15 residues. In germline, CDR1 is KGHSH, CDR2 LQKENI. The CDR3 reads CASSQGAGASYEQYF. CDR3 in DNA: TGTGCCAGCTCTCAGGGAGCGGGGGCCTCCTACGAGCAGTACTTC.

A single count supports this clone. This chain links TRBV21-1 with TRBJ1-5; TRBD1 reflects the table's D call only, with no check against the DNA. TRBV21-1 has pseudogene status. There are 17 residues in the CDR3. The CDR3 region is CASSTRTGGDRNQPQHF. The CDR3 nucleotides are TGTGCCAGCAGCACCCGGACAGGGGGCGATCGCAATCAGCCCCAGCATTTT.

The chain recombines TRBV27 with TRBJ1-4; 7 positions match TRBD1. The CDR3 runs to 13 residues. Germline CDR1 is MNHEY and CDR2 is SMNVEV (reference sequence). Trimming at V came to 6 bases and at J to 10 bases, leaving 8 bases not matched to a gene. As DNA, the CDR3 is TGTGCCAGCAGCCCAGGGGGGTTTGGAAAACTGTTTTTT. Its protein is CASSPGGFGKLFF.

The chain joins TRBV7-3 to TRBJ2-1; a weak D match, TRBD1 (5 bases). Germline V gene data show CDR1 as SGHTA and CDR2 as FQGTGA. With 5 bases removed from V and 0 bases from J, the gap between germline ends came to 14 bases. The CDR3 spans 16 residues. DNA of the CDR3: TGTGCCAGCAGCCTGCTGGGGCCGAGCTCCTACAATGAGCAGTTCTTC. It is translated as CASSLLGPSSYNEQFF.

This clone was seen a single time. It is likely a read error, because the conserved phenylalanine at the end of the CDR3 is missing. The J gene is TRBJ2-7, the V gene TRBV9, with no clear D. Germline V gene data show CDR1 as SGDLS and CDR2 as YYNGEE. CDR3 length: 14 amino acids. V was trimmed by 0 bases and J by 2 bases, leaving 9 bases between them. The DNA for the CDR3 is TGTGCCAGCAGCGTAGGACCGACCGCCTACGAGCAGTACCTC. Encoded protein: CASSVGPTAYEQYL.

This clone was seen just once. CDR3 nucleotide sequence: TGTGCCAGCACCTCCTCGAGGGGGGGTCCATCTGGAAACACCATATATTTT. Protein: CASTSSRGGPSGNTIYF. This rearrangement joins TRBV7-8 to TRBJ1-3; a weak D match, TRBD1 (6 bases). This CDR3 spans 17 amino acids. The V gene's germline CDR1 is SGHVS and CDR2 FQNEAQ. Trimming removed 7 bases from V and 1 base from J, with 20 bases in between.

The chain links TRBV11-1 to TRBJ2-1; 8 bases line up with TRBD1. The CDR3 consists of 15 residues. CDR1 is SGHAT and CDR2 is FQDESV in the germline V gene (reference sequence). Trimming at V came to 5 bases and at J to 6 bases, leaving 9 bases not matched to a gene. CDR3 loop: CASSPQGATINEQFF. The CDR3 DNA is TGTGCCAGCAGCCCCCAGGGGGCAACCATCAATGAGCAGTTCTTC.

This sequence joins TRBV18 and TRBJ2-2, with 9 bases identical to TRBD1. The CDR3 extends over 16 amino acids. After removal of 0 bases from V and 6 bases from J, the junction contained 5 bases not matched to a gene. Germline V CDR1 and CDR2: KGHSH, LQKENI. The chain's CDR3 is CASSPPGQGGAGELFF. The CDR3 DNA reads as TGTGCCAGCTCACCACCGGGACAGGGAGGAGCCGGGGAGCTGTTTTTT.

Judged by abundance, this clone is large. Other DNA sequences in this sample translate to the same CDR3. V and J are TRBV7-3 and TRBJ2-7; D might be TRBD2 (5 bases). Looked up from germline, CDR1 is SGHTA and CDR2 is FQGTGA. The CDR3 covers 18 residues. V shed 4 bases and J shed 5 bases, with 27 bases lying between them. CDR3 amino acids: CASSSETGLGESGNEQYF. The CDR3 nucleotides read TGTGCCAGCAGCTCCGAGACCGGTCTCGGGGAGTCAGGAAACGAGCAGTACTTC.